This entry lists 31 T cell receptor beta chains sequenced from one sample in a study of cytomegalovirus exposure and HLA in healthy donors. Primers for the PCR totalled 60 Vbeta and 13 Jbeta. TCRdb keeps only in-frame clones here, not all; method: immunoSEQ multiplex PCR. The profile shows some 67,000 clones, approximately 80% of them singletons. Sequencing input: PBMCs. Receptors originate from a woman aged 25 to 39 in good health and CMV-seronegative.

The chain has TRBV20-1 and TRBJ2-1, with D unclear. The CDR3 totals 11 residues. The V end lost 5 bases, the J end lost 7 bases, and 9 bases lay between the germline ends. The germline V gene has CDR1 DFQATT and CDR2 SNEGSKA (reference sequence). CDR3 nucleotides: TGCAGTGCTCCCGTCGGGAATGAGCAGTTCTTC. As protein: CSAPVGNEQFF.

The CDR3 sequence: CASSLLTRSSYNEQFF. CDR3 nucleotide sequence: TGTGCCAGCAGCTTACTTACTCGGAGCTCCTACAATGAGCAGTTCTTC. V usage is TRBV7-9 and J usage is TRBJ2-1; D not resolved. V was shortened by 2 bases and J by 0 bases, with 11 bases between the two germline ends. CDR3 length: 16 amino acids. The V gene's germline CDR1 is SEHNR and CDR2 FQNEAQ (reference sequence).

The chain has TRBV11-2 and TRBJ1-2; no definite D call. The V gene's germline CDR1 is SGHAT and CDR2 FQNNGV. The CDR3 is 13 residues long. The V end lost 1 base, the J end lost 5 bases, and 8 bases lay between the germline ends. CDR3 loop: CASSLGPAYGYTF. The CDR3 bases are TGTGCCAGCAGCTTAGGTCCAGCGTATGGCTACACCTTC.

The chain carries TRBV27 and TRBJ2-5, with D possibly matching TRBD1 (6 bases). Trimming removed 4 bases at V and 5 bases at J, with 14 bases between. CDR1 MNHEY and CDR2 SMNVEV come from the germline V gene (reference sequence). The CDR3 is 14 residues long. The CDR3 DNA reads as TGTGCCAGCAGTTGCTCCACAGGGTGGGAGACCCAGTACTTC. It translates to CASSCSTGWETQYF.

The sample holds one count of this clone. This sequence joins TRBV9 and TRBJ1-1; 8 nucleotides line up with TRBD1. The ends lost 2 bases at V and 5 bases at J; junction bases unmatched: 2. The CDR3 has 13 residues. Germline V gives CDR1 SGDLS, CDR2 YYNGEE. The CDR3 DNA sequence: TGTGCCAGCAGCGTCGACAGGGGTACTGAAGCTTTCTTT. It is translated as CASSVDRGTEAFF.

The J gene is TRBJ1-1, the V gene TRBV6-5, with TRBD1 matching over 8 bases. This CDR3 is built from 16 residues. V was pared by 2 bases and J by 1 base, with 6 bases of the junction left unmatched. Germline CDR1 MNHEY, CDR2 SVGAGI. The CDR3 coding sequence is TGTGCCAGCAGTTACCGGCAGGGGGCGAGGAACACTGAAGCTTTCTTT. Translated: CASSYRQGARNTEAFF.

The J gene is TRBJ1-3, the V gene TRBV5-6; 7 bases align to TRBD1. Trimming took 0 bases from V and 4 from J; bases not matched to a gene: 4. The CDR3 has 15 residues. Germline V gives CDR1 SGHDT, CDR2 YYEEEE. The CDR3 DNA follows: TGTGCCAGCAGCTTGGTAGACAGGGAAGGAAACACCATATATTTT. Protein sequence: CASSLVDREGNTIYF.

This clone was seen once. The V and J genes are TRBV5-6 and TRBJ2-7, with 7 bases matching TRBD1. Germline V lookup: CDR1 SGHDT, CDR2 YYEEEE. V gave up 4 bases and J gave up 3 bases; unmatched junction bases: 7. The CDR3 consists of 14 residues. CDR3 amino acids: CASSVGTEYYEQYF. The CDR3 bases are TGTGCCAGCAGCGTCGGGACAGAGTACTACGAGCAGTACTTC.

V is TRBV5-1 and J is TRBJ1-1; D possibly corresponds to TRBD1 (5 bases). The V gene lost 0 bases and the J gene lost 4 bases, with 13 bases spanning the gap. Germline V gene data show CDR1 as SGHRS and CDR2 as YFSETQ. The CDR3 is 15 residues long. This CDR3 reads CASSLERGGATEAFF. The CDR3, as DNA: TGCGCCAGCAGCTTGGAAAGGGGAGGGGCCACTGAAGCTTTCTTT.

This clone was observed a few times. The CDR3 protein is CASSLVRPEAFF. DNA of the CDR3: TGTGCCAGCAGCTTAGTCAGGCCTGAAGCTTTCTTT. The chain uses TRBV11-2 and TRBJ1-1; D uncertain. The V end was cut by 1 base, the J end by 6 bases, with 6 bases between. This CDR3 comprises 12 residues. Germline assignment: CDR1 SGHAT and CDR2 FQNNGV.

CDR3 in amino acids: CASSPPTGGKTEAFF. The CDR3 nucleotides read TGTGCCAGCAGCCCCCCAACAGGGGGCAAGACTGAAGCTTTCTTT. The genes are TRBV11-2 and TRBJ1-1, with TRBD1 identical over 9 bases. Germline V gives CDR1 SGHAT, CDR2 FQNNGV. This CDR3 is built from 15 residues. V was clipped by 5 bases and J by 5 bases; unmatched bases: 9.

This sequence joins TRBV19 and TRBJ2-3, with a weak D call TRBD1 (5 bases). Trimming removed 3 bases from V and 2 bases from J, with 12 bases in between. Germline-derived CDR1 and CDR2 are LNHDA and SQIVND (reference sequence). The CDR3 consists of 15 residues. This chain's CDR3 is CASSIQGTYTDTQYF. The CDR3 region has the DNA TGTGCCAGTAGTATTCAGGGTACCTACACAGATACGCAGTATTTT.

There are a few counts of this clone. The chain carries TRBV6-5 and TRBJ2-6; the D is unclear. The V and J ends lost 6 bases and 1 base respectively, with 10 bases between them. The CDR3 runs to 15 residues. Germline V gene data show CDR1 as MNHEY and CDR2 as SVGAGI. The CDR3 here is CASRTTGSGANVLTF. The CDR3 DNA sequence: TGTGCCAGCAGAACTACTGGGTCTGGGGCCAACGTCCTGACTTTC.

The CDR3 sequence is CASSPWTGKETEAFF. The CDR3 bases are TGTGCCAGCAGTCCCTGGACAGGGAAAGAGACTGAAGCTTTCTTT. The rearrangement uses TRBV28 and TRBJ1-1; the match to TRBD1 covers 8 bases. CDR1 and CDR2 from the germline V gene are MDHEN and SYDVKM. There are 15 residues in the CDR3. J was trimmed by 5 bases and V by 5 bases; bases with no gene match: 10. The full variable domain, in which reference TRBV28 and TRBJ1-1 provide the parts outside the CDR3, is DVKVTQSSRYLVKRTGEKVFLECVQDMDHENMFWYRQDPGLGLRLIYFSYDVKMKEKGDIPEGYSVSREKKERFSLILESASTNQTSMYLCASSPWTGKETEAFFGQGTRLTVV.

This clone showed up just a few times. The gene calls are TRBV9 and TRBJ2-5, with D possibly TRBD2 on 6 matching bases. The CDR3 totals 14 residues. Trimming cost V 3 bases and J 5 bases, with 14 bases left between them. In germline, CDR1 is SGDLS, CDR2 YYNGEE. CDR3 nucleotide sequence: TGTGCCAGCAGCGACGGGGGTAGAGTCGAGACCCAGTACTTC. This codes for CASSDGGRVETQYF.

This clone was seen only a few times. The chain couples TRBV6-5 to TRBJ2-2, with TRBD2 matching 9 bases. Trimming took 7 bases from V and 3 from J; bases not matched to a gene: 6. CDR1 and CDR2 from the germline V gene are MNHEY and SVGAGI. This CDR3 is built from 15 residues. The CDR3 loop reads CASTPSGVDTGELFF. The CDR3 DNA reads TGTGCCAGCACGCCTAGCGGGGTCGACACCGGGGAGCTGTTTTTT.

The rearrangement links TRBV5-4 to TRBJ2-2; 8 bases match TRBD2. The CDR3 consists of 17 residues. CDR1 and CDR2 from the germline V gene are SGHNT and YYREEE (reference sequence). The J segment lost 5 bases and the V segment lost 1 base, leaving 10 bases of the junction unmatched. The CDR3 reads CASSLTSLAGGTGELFF. DNA of the CDR3: TGTGCCAGCAGCTTGACCTCTCTGGCGGGGGGAACCGGGGAGCTGTTTTTT. Full variable domain (rest looked up from reference TRBV5-4 and TRBJ2-2): ETGVTQSPTHLIKTRGQQVTLRCSSQSGHNTVSWYQQALGQGPQFIFQYYREEENGRGNFPPRFSGLQFPNYSSELNVNALELDDSALYLCASSLTSLAGGTGELFFGEGSRLTVL.

This clone has a handful of counts. The chain uses TRBV6-5 and TRBJ1-5; D perhaps matches TRBD1 (6 bases). V dropped 5 bases and J dropped 5 bases, with 10 bases sitting between them. The CDR3 runs to 13 residues. In germline, CDR1 is MNHEY, CDR2 SVGAGI. CDR3 bases: TGTGCCAGCAGTAGCAGGGGCGATCAGCCCCAGCATTTT. It translates to CASSSRGDQPQHF.

The chain combines TRBV18 with TRBJ2-7; 14 bases map to TRBD2. The V and J ends lost 4 bases and 3 bases, in that order; junction bases with no gene match: 8. The CDR3 covers 17 residues. Germline loops: CDR1 KGHSH, CDR2 LQKENI. This chain's CDR3 is CASSQGTSGGKYYEQYF. As DNA, the CDR3 is TGTGCCAGCTCACAAGGGACTAGCGGGGGAAAATACTACGAGCAGTACTTC.

This clone is categorized as medium-sized. The V call is TRBV4-1, the J call TRBJ1-2; 7 bases are a match to TRBD1. Trimming cost V 6 bases and J 5 bases; bases outside gene matches: 12. Germline loops: CDR1 MGHRA, CDR2 YSYEKL. The CDR3 consists of 15 residues. The CDR3 loop reads CASSFREGGEYGYTF. The CDR3, as DNA: TGCGCCAGCAGTTTCAGGGAAGGGGGCGAGTATGGCTACACCTTC.

The chain combines TRBV7-8 with TRBJ2-2, with D maybe TRBD1 (7 bases). The CDR3 runs 17 residues. Germline CDR1 is SGHVS and CDR2 is FQNEAQ. With 1 base removed from V and 1 base from J, the gap between germline ends came to 13 bases. CDR3 sequence reads: CASSLGYRGGNTGELFF. CDR3 coding DNA: TGTGCCAGCAGCTTAGGGTACAGGGGAGGGAACACCGGGGAGCTGTTTTTT.

About this clone: One end of the junction varies from germline; a read error may be responsible. The chain employs TRBV4-1 and TRBJ1-1; D gene ambiguous. The germline gives CDR1 MGHRA, CDR2 YSYEKL. The CDR3 spans 16 residues. The CDR3 loop reads CASSQDGGRPNAEAFF. CDR3 nucleotides: TGCGCCAGCAGCCAAGATGGAGGCAGACCGAACGCTGAAGCTTTCTTT.

The V gene is TRBV13, the J gene TRBJ1-1, with 7 bases matching TRBD1. V was clipped by 6 bases and J by 0 bases; unmatched bases: 7. The CDR3 runs 15 residues. The germline gives CDR1 PRHDT, CDR2 FYEKMQ (reference sequence). CDR3 sequence (DNA): TGTGCCAGCAGAGCACAGGGGCCCCTGAACACTGAAGCTTTCTTT. Its translation: CASRAQGPLNTEAFF. The entire variable domain, with the rest obtained from reference TRBV13 and TRBJ1-1, is as follows: AAGVIQSPRHLIKEKRETATLKCYPIPRHDTVYWYQQGPGQDPQFLISFYEKMQSDKGSIPDRFSAQQFSDYHSELNMSSLELGDSALYFCASRAQGPLNTEAFFGQGTRLTVV.

The CDR3 nucleotides are TGCGCCAGCAGCCCCGACATGGATGATGAGCAGTTCTTC. Its protein is CASSPDMDDEQFF. V gene TRBV5-1 combines with J gene TRBJ2-1, with D hard to call. Trimming took 4 bases from V and 8 from J, leaving 13 bases between them. The CDR3 contains 13 residues. The germline V gene has CDR1 SGHRS and CDR2 YFSETQ.

The gene calls are TRBV6-1 and TRBJ1-5; D call uncertain. The CDR3 is made up of 12 amino acids. Trimming removed 9 bases from V and 1 base from J, with 7 bases in between. The V gene's germline CDR1 is MNHNS and CDR2 SASEGT. The CDR3 loop is CASRGSNQPQHF. The CDR3 DNA reads TGTGCCAGTCGAGGAAGCAATCAGCCCCAGCATTTT.

The chain recombines TRBV28 with TRBJ1-2; D ambiguous. CDR1 and CDR2 from the germline V gene are MDHEN and SYDVKM. Trimming removed 3 bases at V and 2 bases at J, with 4 bases between. The CDR3 extends over 12 amino acids. This CDR3 reads CASSLANYGYTF. Here the CDR3 DNA reads TGTGCCAGCAGTTTGGCCAACTATGGCTACACCTTC.

The V call is TRBV11-3, the J call TRBJ1-2, with TRBD1 identical over 7 bases. Trimming cost V 3 bases and J 4 bases; bases outside gene matches: 2. The CDR3 loop spans 13 amino acids. Per germline, CDR1 SGHNT and CDR2 YENEEA. The CDR3 spells CASSLEGAYGYTF. CDR3 sequence (DNA): TGTGCCAGCAGCTTGGAGGGGGCCTATGGCTACACCTTC.

V is TRBV4-1 and J is TRBJ2-3, with TRBD2 matching over 10 bases. V shed 1 base and J 0 bases; nucleotides not matched to a gene: 4. From germline, CDR1 is MGHRA and CDR2 YSYEKL. The CDR3 consists of 17 residues. CDR3 protein: CASSQVAGGVSTDTQYF. The CDR3 DNA follows: TGCGCCAGCAGCCAAGTAGCGGGGGGCGTTAGCACAGATACGCAGTATTTT.

This chain connects TRBV27 to TRBJ1-1; the match to TRBD1 covers 8 bases. This CDR3 has 14 amino acids. The germline V gene encodes CDR1 MNHEY and CDR2 SMNVEV (reference sequence). Germline trimming cut 6 bases from V and 3 bases from J; bases unmatched to any gene: 6. The CDR3 DNA reads TGTGCCAGCAGCCGGACAGGGAGGGACACTGAAGCTTTCTTT. As protein: CASSRTGRDTEAFF.

This clone appeared a few times. V and J are TRBV6-1 and TRBJ2-1, with 12 bases that match TRBD1. Germline lookup yields CDR1 MNHNS and CDR2 SASEGT. The CDR3 length is 15 residues. The J segment lost 8 bases and the V segment lost 6 bases, leaving 8 bases of the junction unmatched. The DNA for the CDR3 is TGTGCCAGCAGCGCGGGACAGGGGGCGAGGGATGAGCAGTTCTTC. Amino acids: CASSAGQGARDEQFF.

This clone showed up just a few times. The chain joins TRBV11-3 to TRBJ2-5, with TRBD2 matching over 8 bases. This CDR3 region has 14 residues. Germline V gene sequence: CDR1 SGHNT, CDR2 YENEEA. V dropped 3 bases and J dropped 1; count of bases not matched to a gene: 1. This CDR3 is CASSFGLAQETQYF. Here the CDR3 DNA reads TGTGCCAGCAGCTTCGGACTAGCCCAAGAGACCCAGTACTTC.